This record looks at one TCR beta chain sequence and its context. Profiling relied on immunoSEQ multiplex PCR, and the TCRdb table lists in-frame clones only, not all of them. The sample contains about 150,000 clones, approximately 90% of which appear only once. The CDR3 has 16 amino acids. The germline V gene has CDR1 MDHEN and CDR2 SYDVKM. The ends lost 4 bases at V and 4 bases at J; junction bases unmatched: 12. This sample was taken from a study of T cell responses to AZD1222 COVID-19 vaccine. Study background: Second-dose recipients at about 4 or about 12 weeks were treated as one pooled group.

The source is an adult in good health. The chain employs TRBV28 and TRBJ1-2, with TRBD1 matching 7 bases. Sequences were derived from peripheral blood, sampled on day 0 of AZD1222 vaccination. The CDR3 region has the DNA TGTGCCAGCAGTTCGATAGGACAGGCGGGGGGCTATGGCTACACCTTC. It codes for CASSSIGQAGGYGYTF.